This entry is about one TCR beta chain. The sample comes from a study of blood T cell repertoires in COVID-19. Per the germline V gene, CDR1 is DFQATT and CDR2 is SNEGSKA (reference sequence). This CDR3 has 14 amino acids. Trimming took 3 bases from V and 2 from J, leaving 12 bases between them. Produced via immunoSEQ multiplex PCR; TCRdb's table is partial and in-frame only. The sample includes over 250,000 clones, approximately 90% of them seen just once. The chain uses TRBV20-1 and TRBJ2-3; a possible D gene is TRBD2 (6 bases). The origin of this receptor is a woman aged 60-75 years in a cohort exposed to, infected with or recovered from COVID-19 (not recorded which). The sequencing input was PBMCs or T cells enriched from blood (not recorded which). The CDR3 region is CSASSSDHTDTQYF. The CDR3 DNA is TGCAGTGCTAGTTCTAGCGACCACACAGATACGCAGTATTTT.